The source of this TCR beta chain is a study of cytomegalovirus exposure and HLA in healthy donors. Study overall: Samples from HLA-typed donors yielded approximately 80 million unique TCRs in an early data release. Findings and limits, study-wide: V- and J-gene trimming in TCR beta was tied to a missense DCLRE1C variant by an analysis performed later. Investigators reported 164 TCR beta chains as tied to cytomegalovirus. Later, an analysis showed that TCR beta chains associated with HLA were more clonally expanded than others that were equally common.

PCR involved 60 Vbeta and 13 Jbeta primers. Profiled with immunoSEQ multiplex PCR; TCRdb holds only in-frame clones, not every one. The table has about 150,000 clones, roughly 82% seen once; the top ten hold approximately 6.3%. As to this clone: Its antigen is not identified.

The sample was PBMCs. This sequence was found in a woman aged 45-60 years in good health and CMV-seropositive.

CDR3 region: CASSIALDRTKQYF. Written as DNA, the CDR3 is TGTGCCAGCAGTATTGCCCTAGACAGGACCAAGCAGTACTTC. The chain couples TRBV6-1 to TRBJ2-7, with TRBD1 as a possible D gene (6 bases). Deletions cut 5 bases from V and 8 bases from J, with 19 bases between. Germline CDR1 reads MNHNS; CDR2 reads SASEGT. This CDR3 is built from 14 residues.